What follows is one T cell receptor (beta chain) and its context. The antigen is undetermined. The assay was immunoSEQ multiplex PCR, and TCRdb's table has in-frame clones only and misses some. Of roughly 98,000 clones listed, about 88% are singletons. This CDR3 contains 13 residues. Germline CDR1 and CDR2: MNHEY and SVGAGI. V shed 5 bases and J shed 4 bases, with 11 bases lying between them. The data stem from a study of T cell responses to AZD1222 COVID-19 vaccine. Overall study results and limits: Only after the peak T cell response were repertoires sampled. Donors were chiefly white British, with a greater number of females, and clonal diversity was perhaps underestimated.

This chain links TRBV6-5 with TRBJ1-2; D not certain. The sequencing used peripheral blood, collected 28 days after the second AZD1222 dose. This TCR was sampled from an adult who received the AZD1222 COVID-19 vaccine. The CDR3 DNA reads TGTGCCAGCAGTCCCCAAGCAGCCTATGGCTACACCTTC. This sequence encodes CASSPQAAYGYTF.